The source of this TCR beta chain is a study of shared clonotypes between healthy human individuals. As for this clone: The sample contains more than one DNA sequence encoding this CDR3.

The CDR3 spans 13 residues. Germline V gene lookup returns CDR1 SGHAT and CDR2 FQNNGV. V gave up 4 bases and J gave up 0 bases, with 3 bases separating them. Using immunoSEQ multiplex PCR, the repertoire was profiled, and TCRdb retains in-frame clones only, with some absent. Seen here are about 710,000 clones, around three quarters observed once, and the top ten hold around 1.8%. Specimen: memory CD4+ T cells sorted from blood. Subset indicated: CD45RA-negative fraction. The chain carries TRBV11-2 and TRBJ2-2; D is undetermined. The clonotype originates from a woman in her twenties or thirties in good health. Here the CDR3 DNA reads TGTGCCAGCAGCTACACGAACACCGGGGAGCTGTTTTTT. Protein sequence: CASSYTNTGELFF.